The 19 T cell receptor beta chains given below trace back to one sample, sequenced in a study of immune reconstitution after stem cell transplant in scleroderma. One entry per CDR3 protein, called by TCRdb with MiXCR from the RT-PCR reads. The data contain 1,500 or so distinct CDR3 sequences, approximately 14% of them seen just once; the ten biggest clones take up less than 60%. This specimen was taken before or after autologous hematopoietic stem cell transplantation (not recorded which). These TCRs come from a female donor with systemic sclerosis.

Relative to its sample, this clonotype is medium-sized (0.01 to 0.1%). This sequence joins TRBV7-2 and TRBJ2-7, with 9 bases that match TRBD2. V was pared by 1 base and J by 2 bases, with 6 bases of the junction left unmatched. The CDR3 is made up of 16 amino acids. Germline values: CDR1 SGHTA, CDR2 FQGNSA. In DNA form, the CDR3 reads TGTGCCAGCAGCTTAGTCGCGGGAGGGTATACCTACGAGCAGTACTTC. This codes for CASSLVAGGYTYEQYF.

This clonotype is medium-sized (0.01 to 0.1%) in the sample. V is TRBV7-3 and J is TRBJ2-1, with TRBD2 identical over 14 bases. The J segment lost 6 bases and the V segment lost 2 bases, leaving 9 bases of the junction unmatched. Looked up from germline, CDR1 is SGHTA and CDR2 is FQGTGA. CDR3 length equals 18 residues. Here the CDR3 reads CASSLVGTSGSNGNEQFF. CDR3 DNA sequence: TGTGCCAGCAGCTTAGTTGGGACTAGCGGGAGTAATGGCAATGAGCAGTTCTTC.

This clonotype has more than one count but fewer than ten. V and J are TRBV6-2 or TRBV6-3 and TRBJ2-1, with D possibly being TRBD2 (6 bases). V gave up 7 bases and J gave up 7 bases, with 20 bases separating them. Germline V gene data show CDR1 as MNHEY and CDR2 as SVGEGT. This CDR3 is 15 amino acids long. The CDR3 nucleotides read TGTGCCAGCAAGGCCCAGGACTATGAGGTTAATGAGCAGTTCTTC. Protein: CASKAQDYEVNEQFF.

This clonotype qualifies as medium-sized. The J gene is TRBJ1-2, the V gene TRBV4-3; D not resolved. The CDR3 spans 15 residues. V dropped 0 bases and J dropped 4 bases, with 12 bases sitting between them. Germline CDR1 reads LGHNA; CDR2 reads YSLEER. The CDR3 bases are TGCGCCAGCAGCCAAGATCACGAGTCTGTCTATGGCTACACCTTC. Encoded protein: CASSQDHESVYGYTF.

This clonotype was recorded a few times. The V call is TRBV10-2, the J call TRBJ2-2; D may be TRBD2 (6 bases). Germline V gives CDR1 WSHSY, CDR2 SAAADI. Trimming shortened V by 4 bases and J by 4 bases, and 10 bases separated the two germline ends. The CDR3 extends over 14 amino acids. The CDR3 region has the DNA TGCGCCAGCAGTGCGGGACTGGCCACCGGGGAGCTGTTTTTT. Translated, it gives CASSAGLATGELFF.

In its sample, this clonotype was seen a few times. The chain has TRBV29-1 and TRBJ2-5, with 7 bases that match TRBD1. With 7 bases clipped from V and 5 bases from J, the junction kept 10 bases outside the gene matches. The CDR3 runs 13 residues. Germline CDR1 reads SQVTM; CDR2 reads ANQGSEA. In nucleotides, the CDR3 is TGCAGCGCTGACCCGACAGGGCGGGAGACCCAGTACTTC. This gives the protein CSADPTGRETQYF.

The CDR3 region is CASSLSRVSSYEQYF. The CDR3 region has the DNA TGTGCCAGCAGCTTATCCAGGGTCAGCTCCTACGAGCAGTACTTC. The chain uses TRBV7-3 and TRBJ2-7; TRBD1 might be the D (5 bases). This CDR3 is built from 15 residues. The ends were cut back, 2 bases at V and 0 bases at J, with 11 bases in the middle. Germline V gene sequence: CDR1 SGHTA, CDR2 FQGTGA.

The gene calls are TRBV25-1 and TRBJ2-7, with D perhaps matching TRBD1 (5 bases). The CDR3 runs 15 residues. CDR1 MGHDK and CDR2 SYGVNS come from the germline V gene. Trimming shortened V by 4 bases and J by 2 bases, and 15 bases separated the two germline ends. CDR3 in DNA: TGTGCCAGCAGTGCCCCCAGGGAAGGGGCCTACGAGCAGTACTTC. It encodes CASSAPREGAYEQYF.

In this sample, this clonotype turned up a few times. V is TRBV6-1 and J is TRBJ2-2; D may be TRBD1 (6 bases). Germline CDR1 reads MNHNS; CDR2 reads SASEGT. The CDR3 has 15 amino acids. V was shortened by 6 bases and J by 7 bases, with 18 bases between the two germline ends. The CDR3 DNA reads TGTGCCAGCAGATCCGTGGAGACAGGCCTCGGGGAGCTGTTTTTT. This sequence encodes CASRSVETGLGELFF.

This clonotype is medium-sized. This chain connects TRBV6-9 to TRBJ2-1; TRBD1 matches 7 bases. This CDR3 has 15 amino acids. V lost 4 bases, J lost 2 bases, and 5 bases stayed unmatched. Germline-derived CDR1 and CDR2 are MNHGY and SVAAGI. Here the CDR3 DNA reads TGTGCCAGCAGTTTTCAGGGGGTGACCTACAATGAGCAGTTCTTC. It yields the protein CASSFQGVTYNEQFF.

By proportion, this clonotype is medium-sized. V usage is TRBV14 and J usage is TRBJ2-7, with unresolved D. Germline V gene sequence: CDR1 SGHDN, CDR2 FVKESK. CDR3 length: 12 residues. Trimming shortened V by 4 bases and J by 3 bases, and 7 bases separated the two germline ends. The CDR3 reads CASSPANYEQYF. The DNA of the CDR3 is TGTGCCAGCAGCCCAGCGAACTACGAGCAGTACTTC.

This clonotype is labeled as medium-sized (0.01 to 0.1%). This rearrangement joins TRBV28 to TRBJ1-5; 8 bases agree with TRBD1. This CDR3 comprises 16 residues. Germline-derived CDR1 and CDR2 are MDHEN and SYDVKM. V lost 8 bases to trimming and J lost 2 bases; unmatched junction nucleotides: 11. As DNA, the CDR3 is TGTGCCAGCCTTACGACAGGGGCCTCCCGCAATCAGCCCCAGCATTTT. It yields the protein CASLTTGASRNQPQHF.

The rearrangement joins TRBV14 to TRBJ1-1, with D possibly matching TRBD1 (5 bases). Between the trimmed V and J ends, which lost 4 bases and 1 base, there was a span of 10 bases. CDR1 is SGHDN, CDR2 FVKESK, per germline. The CDR3 is 14 amino acids. CDR3 sequence reads: CASSRGRANTEAFF. The CDR3 region has the DNA TGTGCCAGCAGCCGCGGCAGGGCGAACACTGAAGCTTTCTTT.

This clonotype was counted between two and nine times. The chain combines TRBV28 with TRBJ2-1, with 12 bases aligning to TRBD2. Germline CDR1 and CDR2: MDHEN and SYDVKM. With 6 bases clipped from V and 0 bases from J, the junction kept 9 bases outside the gene matches. This CDR3 has 18 residues. The CDR3 loop is CASRLSASGRDSYNEQFF. The CDR3 DNA reads TGTGCCAGCAGACTCTCTGCTAGCGGGAGGGACTCCTACAATGAGCAGTTCTTC.

This clonotype is deemed medium-sized. This chain links TRBV12-3 or TRBV12-4 with TRBJ2-5; 7 nucleotides align to TRBD2. The CDR3 extends over 15 amino acids. The J segment lost 4 bases and the V segment lost 4 bases, leaving 9 bases of the junction unmatched. This CDR3 reads CASSYRSGARETQYF. CDR3 DNA: TGTGCCAGCAGTTATAGGAGCGGGGCCCGAGAGACCCAGTACTTC.

This clonotype has only a few counts. A read error is possible here, since a much larger clone lies one base away. J is TRBJ2-3 and V is TRBV20-1; 7 bases align to TRBD2. Per germline, CDR1 DFQATT and CDR2 SNEGSKA (reference sequence). The CDR3 loop spans 15 amino acids. CDR3 DNA: TGCAGTGCTGGAGAGGAGGGACTAAACACAGATACGCAGTATTTT. It is translated as CSAGEEGLNTDTQYF.

This clonotype has more than one count but fewer than ten. The V and J genes are TRBV6-5 and TRBJ2-3, with no clear D. Trimming took off 2 bases at V and 7 bases at J, with 10 bases between the two ends. Germline V gene lookup returns CDR1 MNHEY and CDR2 SVGAGI. CDR3 length: 13 residues. In nucleotides, the CDR3 is TGTGCCAGCAGTTACGACTTCAAGAATACGCAGTATTTT. Translation gives CASSYDFKNTQYF.

By proportion, this clonotype is medium-sized. CDR3 bases: TGTGCCAGCAAACGGGGGGCGGATACGCAGTATTTT. Its translation: CASKRGADTQYF. The chain links TRBV7-9 to TRBJ2-3, with D possibly being TRBD2 (7 bases). This CDR3 spans 12 amino acids. Germline CDR1 SEHNR, CDR2 FQNEAQ (reference sequence). Trimming shortened V by 7 bases and J by 6 bases, and 11 bases separated the two germline ends.

The table lists this clonotype with a few counts. Germline is not matched at one junction end, which may reflect a read error. This chain links TRBV7-7 with TRBJ2-1, with D perhaps TRBD2 (6 bases). CDR1 SSHAT and CDR2 FNYEAQ come from the germline V gene (reference sequence). The CDR3 totals 14 residues. The CDR3 DNA sequence: TGTGCTAGCAGCTCTGACCCTGGGGGGTCTGAGACGTTCTTC. Translated: CASSSDPGGSETFF.